Given below is one T cell receptor (beta chain) in context. Per germline, CDR1 LGHDT and CDR2 YNNKEL (reference sequence). The CDR3 loop spans 14 amino acids. V was trimmed by 5 bases and J by 2 bases, leaving 12 bases between them. The data stem from a study of blood T cell repertoires in COVID-19. Original handling: Amplified reference gene primers provided the basis for estimating nucleated cell counts. Using immunoSEQ multiplex PCR, the repertoire was profiled, and TCRdb retains in-frame clones only, with some absent. That table furnishes V, J and clone size, whereas the DNA furnished D and trimming. The sample contains 150,000 to 200,000 clones, around 89% of which appear only once. Those enrolled, adults aged about 18 to 89 years, came from about two dozen US areas. Cohorts were determined from participant-reported clinical history. Donors in Cohort 3 counted as recovered after two negative PCRs, clearance, or symptom resolution.

This receptor was taken from a woman aged 18 to 35 who had recovered from COVID-19. This rearrangement joins TRBV3-1 (or the pseudogene TRBV3-2) to TRBJ1-2; tentative D call: TRBD1 (5 bases). The sample comprised PBMCs or T cells enriched from blood (not recorded which). The CDR3 here is CASSYRPDNYGYTF. CDR3 coding DNA: TGTGCCAGCAGCTACAGGCCAGACAACTATGGCTACACCTTC.